These 9 T cell receptor beta chains were all obtained from the same sample, sequenced in a study of T cell repertoires in cytomegalovirus infection. TCRdb re-called the reads through MiXCR, storing one row per CDR3 protein. The table records roughly 100,000 distinct CDR3 sequences, 15% to 20% of them present only once. The sample comprised PBMCs. These receptors all stem from a human donor in good health (CMV status not recorded). Some clones in this sample may be carry-over from other donors' samples.

The gene calls are TRBV18 and TRBJ2-2; D perhaps matches TRBD1 (6 bases). V gave up 2 bases and J gave up 2 bases, with 9 bases separating them. Per the germline V gene, CDR1 is KGHSH and CDR2 is LQKENI. This CDR3 contains 15 residues. The CDR3 DNA reads as TGTGCCAGCTCACCATCCAGGGGCAACACCGGGGAGCTGTTTTTT. Its protein is CASSPSRGNTGELFF.

In its sample, this clonotype was seen a few times. The CDR3 DNA follows: TGCAGCGTTGCCGGGTTAGGAGGCTACACCTTC. Its protein is CSVAGLGGYTF. V is TRBV29-1 and J is TRBJ1-2, with D unclear. V was clipped by 4 bases and J by 8 bases, with 11 bases between them. In germline, CDR1 is SQVTM, CDR2 ANQGSEA. This CDR3 is 11 amino acids long.

CDR3 protein: CSARDRGAGLSQPQHF. In DNA, the CDR3 is TGCAGTGCTAGGGACCGAGGAGCAGGTTTAAGTCAGCCCCAGCATTTT. The chain is built from TRBV20-1 and TRBJ1-5; D call uncertain. Trimming cost V 3 bases and J 6 bases, with 21 bases left between them. The CDR3 covers 16 residues. Germline V lookup: CDR1 DFQATT, CDR2 SNEGSKA (reference sequence).

This clonotype showed up many times. This chain links TRBV7-8 with TRBJ2-5; D is perhaps TRBD1 or TRBD2 (6 bases each). Germline V CDR1 and CDR2: SGHVS, FQNEAQ. The CDR3 sequence is 15 residues long. The germline V and J ends were trimmed by 5 bases and 6 bases, with 19 bases remaining between them. The CDR3 nucleotides are TGTGCCAGCAGCCCACTCGGGGGCGCTTATAAGACCCAGTACTTC. Amino acids: CASSPLGGAYKTQYF.

The J gene is TRBJ1-1, the V gene TRBV2; D is unclear. Germline V gene sequence: CDR1 SNHLY, CDR2 FYNNEI. The CDR3 is made up of 16 amino acids. Between the trimmed V and J ends, which lost 5 bases and 0 bases, there was a span of 16 bases. The CDR3 protein is CASSSRVGLMNTEAFF. DNA for the CDR3: TGTGCCAGCAGTTCCCGAGTGGGTTTAATGAACACTGAAGCTTTCTTT.

This clonotype was found a few times. The rearrangement joins TRBV6-1 to TRBJ2-7; TRBD2 matches 7 bases. V trimming: 2 bases; J trimming: 4 bases; junction bases outside the gene matches: 5. CDR3 length: 14 amino acids. Germline assignment: CDR1 MNHNS and CDR2 SASEGT. The CDR3 nucleotides are TGTGCCAGCAGTGAACGCGGGGGACTTTACGAGCAGTACTTC. It encodes CASSERGGLYEQYF.

There are a few counts of this clonotype. The V and J genes are TRBV2 and TRBJ2-1; a possible D gene is TRBD2 (6 bases). The CDR3 has 15 amino acids. Deletions cut 8 bases from V and 0 bases from J, with 14 bases between. The germline gives CDR1 SNHLY, CDR2 FYNNEI. The CDR3 sequence: CASRQEGSSYNEQFF. CDR3 DNA sequence: TGTGCCAGCCGGCAGGAGGGGAGCTCCTACAATGAGCAGTTCTTC.

This clonotype was detected a few times. This chain uses TRBV20-1 with TRBJ2-4; 7 nucleotides agree with TRBD2. Germline values: CDR1 DFQATT, CDR2 SNEGSKA (reference sequence). The CDR3 runs to 13 residues. With V trimmed by 3 bases and J by 11 bases, 10 bases remained unmatched. The CDR3 loop is CSASGPAGPLQYF. The CDR3 bases are TGCAGTGCTAGCGGCCCAGCGGGGCCCCTTCAGTACTTC.

V gene TRBV20-1 combines with J gene TRBJ1-4; D gene uncertain. Germline V gene sequence: CDR1 DFQATT, CDR2 SNEGSKA (reference sequence). The CDR3 has 14 amino acids. Trimming pared 4 bases from V and 0 bases from J, leaving 9 bases between. The CDR3 nucleotides read TGCAGTGCTACCGGACGATCAACTAATGAAAAACTGTTTTTT. Translated, it gives CSATGRSTNEKLFF.